Below, 4 T cell receptor beta chains from the same sample are listed, as sequenced in a study of T cell responses to AZD1222 COVID-19 vaccine. The assay was immunoSEQ multiplex PCR, and TCRdb's table has in-frame clones only and misses some. The sample holds tens of thousands of clones, around 81% seen once. The material was peripheral blood, obtained on day 0 of AZD1222 vaccination. The source is an adult in good health.

This clone was observed a single time. This chain joins TRBV5-8 and TRBJ1-3; 7 bases agree with TRBD1. Losses at the gene ends were 2 bases for V and 5 bases for J; bases not matched to a gene: 4. CDR1 is SGHTS and CDR2 is YDEGEE in the germline V gene. The CDR3 loop spans 14 amino acids. CDR3 amino acids: CASSFEGARNTIYF. The CDR3 DNA reads TGTGCCAGCAGCTTCGAGGGGGCGAGAAACACCATATATTTT.

This clone was counted only a few times. This chain uses TRBV10-2 with TRBJ2-5; weak D call: TRBD2 (6 bases). The CDR3 loop spans 15 amino acids. The ends were cut back, 1 base at V and 1 base at J, with 10 bases in the middle. The V gene's germline CDR1 is WSHSY and CDR2 SAAADI. The CDR3 region has the DNA TGCGCCAGCAGTGAGTGGGTGGGGGGCCAAGAGACCCAGTACTTC. Amino acids: CASSEWVGGQETQYF.

The chain has TRBV6-6 and TRBJ2-7; 12 bases map to TRBD1. Germline values: CDR1 MNHNY, CDR2 SVGAGI (reference sequence). After removal of 6 bases from V and 5 bases from J, the junction contained 5 bases not matched to a gene. The CDR3 is made up of 14 amino acids. The CDR3 sequence: CASRKGTGGHEQYF. CDR3 nucleotides: TGTGCCAGCAGAAAAGGGACAGGGGGCCACGAGCAGTACTTC.

This clone was observed a handful of times. The rearrangement joins TRBV15 to TRBJ2-1, with D possibly TRBD1 on 6 matching bases. From germline, CDR1 is LNHNV and CDR2 YYDKDF (reference sequence). Trimming stripped 3 bases from V and 8 bases from J, with 20 bases between. CDR3 size: 16 residues. The CDR3 loop is CATSSQDRTLGDEQFF. The CDR3 DNA sequence: TGTGCCACCAGCAGCCAAGACAGGACGCTTGGGGATGAGCAGTTCTTC.